Below, 5 T cell receptor beta chains from the same sample are listed, as sequenced in a study of T cells in Graves' hyperthyroidism and ophthalmopathy. Researchers took RNA transcripts and amplified the TCR beta CDR3 regions from them. HTBI primers were used for first-round RT-PCR of the TCR CDR3. TCRdb itself ran the multiplex PCR reads through MiXCR, one entry per CDR3 protein. The sample consists of hundreds of thousands of distinct CDR3 sequences, 20% to 25% of them appearing once. Material for sequencing was blood. Every receptor here comes from a middle-aged man with Graves' hyperthyroidism that later progressed to Graves' ophthalmopathy.

V gene TRBV6-5 combines with J gene TRBJ2-7, with D possibly TRBD2 on 5 matching bases. CDR1 and CDR2 from the germline V gene are MNHEY and SVGAGI. The CDR3 is 13 residues long. With 2 bases removed from V and 4 bases from J, the gap between germline ends came to 9 bases. The CDR3, as DNA: TGTGCCAGCAGTTACCAGAGGGCTTACGAGCAGTACTTC. Protein sequence: CASSYQRAYEQYF.

This clonotype was seen at least ten times. This rearrangement joins TRBV12-3 or TRBV12-4 to TRBJ1-2; D might be TRBD1 (5 bases). The CDR3 is made up of 14 amino acids. V was cut by 5 bases and J by 8 bases, with 18 bases left in between. The CDR3 DNA reads as TGTGCCAGCAGTACCGGACACGCTGTGGGAGGCTACACCTTC. This sequence encodes CASSTGHAVGGYTF.

In this sample, this clonotype turned up many times. The chain employs TRBV28 and TRBJ1-1; tentative D call: TRBD1 (5 bases). The V and J ends lost 9 bases and 2 bases respectively, with 7 bases between them. This CDR3 region has 11 residues. CDR1 and CDR2 from the germline V gene are MDHEN and SYDVKM. The CDR3 region has the DNA TGTGCCAGGGACATTAACACTGAAGCTTTCTTT. It codes for CARDINTEAFF.

The genes are TRBV30 and TRBJ1-1; no reliable D call. The germline V gene encodes CDR1 GTSNPN and CDR2 SVGIG (reference sequence). CDR3 length equals 10 residues. Trimming pared 4 bases from V and 11 bases from J, leaving 11 bases between. The CDR3 sequence: CAWNREVAFF. The CDR3 nucleotides are TGTGCCTGGAACCGGGAGGTGGCTTTCTTT.

This clonotype was seen ten or more times. This chain uses TRBV20-1 with TRBJ2-7; D is perhaps TRBD2 (6 bases). The CDR3 extends over 13 amino acids. V was cut by 5 bases and J by 3 bases, with 14 bases left in between. The germline V gene encodes CDR1 DFQATT and CDR2 SNEGSKA (reference sequence). The CDR3 region is CSAQKSGDYEQYF. In DNA form, the CDR3 reads TGCAGTGCTCAAAAGTCGGGGGACTACGAGCAGTACTTC.